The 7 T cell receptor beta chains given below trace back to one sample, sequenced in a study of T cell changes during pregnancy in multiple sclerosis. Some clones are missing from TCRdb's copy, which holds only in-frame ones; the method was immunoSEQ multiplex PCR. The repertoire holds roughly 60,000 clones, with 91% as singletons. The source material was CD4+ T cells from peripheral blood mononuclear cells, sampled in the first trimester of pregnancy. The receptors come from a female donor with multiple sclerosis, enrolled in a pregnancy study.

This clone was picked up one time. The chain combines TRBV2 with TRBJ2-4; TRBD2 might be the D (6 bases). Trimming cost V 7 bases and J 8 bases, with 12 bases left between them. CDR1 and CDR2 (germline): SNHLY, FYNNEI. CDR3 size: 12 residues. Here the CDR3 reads CASKIREDIQYF. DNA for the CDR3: TGTGCCAGCAAAATTAGGGAGGACATTCAGTACTTC.

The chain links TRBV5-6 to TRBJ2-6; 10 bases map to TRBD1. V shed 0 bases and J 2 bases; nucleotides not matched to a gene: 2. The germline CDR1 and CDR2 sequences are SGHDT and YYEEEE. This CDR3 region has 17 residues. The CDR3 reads CASSLGQGAPGANVLTF. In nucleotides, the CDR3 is TGTGCCAGCAGCTTGGGACAGGGGGCCCCTGGGGCCAACGTCCTGACTTTC.

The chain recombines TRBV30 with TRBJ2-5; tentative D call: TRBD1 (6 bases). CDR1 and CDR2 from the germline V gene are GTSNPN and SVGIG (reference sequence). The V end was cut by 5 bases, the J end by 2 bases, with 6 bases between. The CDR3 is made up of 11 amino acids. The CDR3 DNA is TGTGCCTGGCAGGGGCAAGAGACCCAGTACTTC. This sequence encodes CAWQGQETQYF.

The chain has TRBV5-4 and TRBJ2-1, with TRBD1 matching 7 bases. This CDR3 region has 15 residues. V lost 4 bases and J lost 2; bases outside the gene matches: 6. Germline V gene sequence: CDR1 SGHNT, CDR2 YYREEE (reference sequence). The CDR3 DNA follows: TGTGCCAGCAGCCCCGGACAGGATCCCTACAATGAGCAGTTCTTC. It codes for CASSPGQDPYNEQFF.

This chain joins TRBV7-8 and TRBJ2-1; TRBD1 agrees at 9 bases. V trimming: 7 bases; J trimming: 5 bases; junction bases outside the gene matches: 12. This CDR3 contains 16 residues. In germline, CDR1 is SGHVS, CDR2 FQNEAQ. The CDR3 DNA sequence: TGTGCCAGCACCATATCCGGGACAGGGCGTAACAATGAGCAGTTCTTC. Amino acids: CASTISGTGRNNEQFF.

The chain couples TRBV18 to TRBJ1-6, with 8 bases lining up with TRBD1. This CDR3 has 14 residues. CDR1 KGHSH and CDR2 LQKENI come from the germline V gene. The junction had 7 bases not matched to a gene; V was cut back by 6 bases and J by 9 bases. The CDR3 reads CASSLGQDGSPLHF. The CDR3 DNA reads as TGTGCCAGCTCGCTGGGACAGGATGGTTCACCCCTCCACTTT.

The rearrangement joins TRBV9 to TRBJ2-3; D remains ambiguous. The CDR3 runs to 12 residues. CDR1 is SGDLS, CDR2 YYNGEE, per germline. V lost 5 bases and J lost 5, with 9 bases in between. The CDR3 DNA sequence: TGTGCCAGCAGTCGTAGTCAAGATACGCAGTATTTT. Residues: CASSRSQDTQYF.